This TCR beta chain was obtained from a study of T cells in Graves' hyperthyroidism and ophthalmopathy. Ophthalmopathy cases met thresholds of Clinical Activity Score at least 3, NOSPECS grade at least 4 and duration under 3 months. Patients with uncontrolled infections, other autoimmune diseases, pregnancy or lactation were excluded. Fresh peripheral blood, roughly 10 ml, was the source of the PBMCs. There were TCR beta CDR3 regions amplified from RNA transcripts. In the first-round RT-PCR of the TCR CDR3, the HTBI primer set was used. TCRdb reprocessed the multiplex PCR reads with MiXCR, giving one entry per CDR3 protein. Among more than 500,000 distinct CDR3 sequences, roughly 14% were seen once, and the ten largest hold around 4.5%. This clonotype was picked up a small number of times. CDR1 and CDR2 from the germline V gene are SGHNT and YENEEA. The J segment lost 5 bases and the V segment lost 6 bases, leaving 15 bases of the junction unmatched. This CDR3 contains 17 residues.

Sequences were obtained from blood. The clonotype comes from a woman in her thirties or forties with Graves' ophthalmopathy. This chain links TRBV11-3 with TRBJ2-5; 10 nucleotides agree with TRBD2. The DNA for the CDR3 is TGTGCCAGCAGGGGTTGGACAAGCGGGAGGGCCCGGGAGACCCAGTACTTC. Protein sequence: CASRGWTSGRARETQYF. Filled out from reference TRBV11-3 and TRBJ2-5, the complete variable domain reads EAGVVQSPRYKIIEKKQPVAFWCNPISGHNTLYWYLQNLGQGPELLIRYENEEAVDDSQLPKDRFSAERLKGVDSTLKIQPAELGDSAVYLCASRGWTSGRARETQYFGPGTRLLVL.